These 27 T cell receptor beta chains were sequenced from one sample in a study of blood T cell repertoires in COVID-19. The repertoire was sequenced with immunoSEQ multiplex PCR; TCRdb's copy has only in-frame clones and lacks some. The sample yields about 250,000 clones, roughly 88% seen once. Sequencing used peripheral blood. The origin of the receptors is a human donor with COVID-19, enrolled during active disease. The donor label of this sample is uncertain.

The chain has TRBV3-1 (or the pseudogene TRBV3-2) and TRBJ1-1; D is undetermined. CDR3 length: 13 amino acids. V was trimmed by 1 base and J by 5 bases, leaving 8 bases between them. Germline assignment: CDR1 LGHDT and CDR2 YNNKEL (reference sequence). The DNA for the CDR3 is TGTGCCAGCAGCCAAGGCGGCGGGACTGAAGCTTTCTTT. It is translated as CASSQGGGTEAFF.

This chain joins TRBV28 and TRBJ1-3; 7 nucleotides match TRBD1. J gave up 4 bases and V 8 bases, and 8 bases lay outside the gene matches. CDR1 is MDHEN, CDR2 SYDVKM, per germline. This CDR3 is built from 14 residues. CDR3 amino acids: CASRDSRPGNTIYF. CDR3 bases: TGTGCCAGCCGGGACAGCCGTCCAGGAAACACCATATATTTT.

The V and J genes are TRBV18 and TRBJ1-3; D is perhaps TRBD1 (6 bases). The CDR3 spans 14 residues. Per the germline V gene, CDR1 is KGHSH and CDR2 is LQKENI. V dropped 2 bases and J dropped 3 bases, with 8 bases sitting between them. The CDR3 loop is CASSPSGVGNTIYF. CDR3 nucleotides: TGTGCCAGCTCACCATCAGGGGTTGGAAACACCATATATTTT.

This chain's CDR3 is CSATGQGNAFF. The DNA for the CDR3 is TGCAGCGCGACGGGACAGGGGAATGCTTTCTTT. The V gene is TRBV29-1, the J gene TRBJ1-1; 10 bases agree with TRBD1. In germline, CDR1 is SQVTM, CDR2 ANQGSEA. Trimming took 7 bases from V and 11 from J; bases not matched to a gene: 7. The CDR3 consists of 11 residues.

The rearrangement joins TRBV5-5 to TRBJ2-7; D is possibly TRBD1 (7 bases). The V gene's germline CDR1 is SGHKS and CDR2 YYEKEE (reference sequence). This CDR3 comprises 15 residues. V lost 4 bases to trimming and J lost 2 bases, with 16 bases between them. The CDR3 reads CASSPGGGEAYEQYF. CDR3 coding DNA: TGTGCCAGCAGCCCAGGGGGAGGAGAGGCCTACGAGCAGTACTTC.

J is TRBJ1-5 and V is TRBV2, with unresolved D. Germline CDR1 SNHLY, CDR2 FYNNEI. The germline V and J ends were trimmed by 6 bases and 2 bases, with 14 bases remaining between them. The CDR3 runs to 15 residues. CDR3 region: CASREVGGGNQPQHF. The DNA of the CDR3 is TGTGCCAGCAGAGAGGTGGGAGGTGGCAATCAGCCCCAGCATTTT.

The chain carries TRBV7-9 and TRBJ2-1; 9 bases fit TRBD1. Germline V gives CDR1 SEHNR, CDR2 FQNEAQ (reference sequence). V lost 3 bases to trimming and J lost 5 bases; unmatched junction nucleotides: 5. This CDR3 spans 15 amino acids. The CDR3 DNA sequence: TGTGCCAGCAGCTTGGGGACAGGGAGGAACAATGAGCAGTTCTTC. Encoded protein: CASSLGTGRNNEQFF.

The chain carries TRBV21-1 and TRBJ2-1; the D call TRBD2 from the table was never checked on the DNA. TRBV21-1 is a pseudogene segment. The CDR3 spans 13 residues. The CDR3 DNA follows: TGTGCCACCCCCGCTAGCGGTTACAATGAGCAGTTCTTC. Residues: CATPASGYNEQFF.

The rearrangement joins TRBV30 to TRBJ1-1; TRBD1 matches 10 bases. Germline CDR1 GTSNPN, CDR2 SVGIG (reference sequence). V lost 5 bases to trimming and J lost 4 bases; unmatched junction nucleotides: 7. The CDR3 has 14 amino acids. For the CDR3, the DNA is TGTGCCTGGGGACAGGGGGAAATACGCACTGAAGCTTTCTTT. It is translated as CAWGQGEIRTEAFF.

This chain joins TRBV29-1 and TRBJ2-3; maybe TRBD2 (5 bases). Per germline, CDR1 SQVTM and CDR2 ANQGSEA. V was trimmed by 1 base and J by 6 bases, leaving 8 bases between them. The CDR3 loop spans 12 amino acids. For the CDR3, the DNA is TGCAGCGTTGAAGTTGGAGGCGATACGCAGTATTTT. Translation: CSVEVGGDTQYF.

This chain joins TRBV29-1 and TRBJ2-2; 9 nucleotides agree with TRBD2. The germline gives CDR1 SQVTM, CDR2 ANQGSEA. V shed 5 bases and J 6 bases; nucleotides not matched to a gene: 4. CDR3 length equals 13 residues. CDR3 sequence (DNA): TGCAGCGTTCCCGAGCGGGAGGCCGGGGAGCTGTTTTTT. The encoded protein is CSVPEREAGELFF.

The chain is built from TRBV5-1 and TRBJ2-1, with TRBD1 as a possible D gene (6 bases). CDR3 length: 15 residues. The ends were cut back, 4 bases at V and 0 bases at J, with 11 bases in the middle. From germline, CDR1 is SGHRS and CDR2 YFSETQ. This CDR3 is CASSHRESSYNEQFF. Here the CDR3 DNA reads TGCGCCAGCAGCCACAGGGAGAGCTCCTACAATGAGCAGTTCTTC.

The V gene is TRBV14, the J gene TRBJ1-2; D gene unclear. In germline, CDR1 is SGHDN, CDR2 FVKESK. The CDR3 is 13 residues long. V lost 4 bases to trimming and J lost 8 bases, with 14 bases between them. This chain's CDR3 is CASSRPTYGGYTF. The CDR3 coding sequence is TGTGCCAGCAGCCGCCCGACTTATGGGGGCTACACCTTC.

This clone was observed once. The V and J genes are TRBV11-2 and TRBJ2-1; TRBD2 aligns across 10 bases. This CDR3 is 14 amino acids long. Germline CDR1 reads SGHAT; CDR2 reads FQNNGV. The V and J ends lost 2 bases and 9 bases, in that order; junction bases with no gene match: 4. CDR3 region: CASSLSSGRLEQFF. The CDR3 region has the DNA TGTGCCAGCAGCTTATCTAGCGGGAGACTTGAGCAGTTCTTC.

This chain connects TRBV21-1 to TRBJ1-5; TRBD1, the table's D call, was not compared with the DNA. TRBV21-1 is assigned pseudogene status. This CDR3 is built from 15 residues. CDR3 DNA: TGTGCCAGCAGAAAACTTAGGCAGGGGCATCAGCCCCAGCATTTT. Its protein is CASRKLRQGHQPQHF.

V and J are TRBV7-3 and TRBJ2-3, with 11 positions matching TRBD1. The germline V gene encodes CDR1 SGHTA and CDR2 FQGTGA. J gave up 4 bases and V 4 bases, and 1 base lay outside the gene matches. The CDR3 runs to 14 residues. The CDR3, as DNA: TGTGCCAGCAGCTCGGGACAGGGGGCAGATACGCAGTATTTT. This translates into CASSSGQGADTQYF.

The chain has TRBV5-5 and TRBJ1-5; TRBD1 matches at 8 bases. CDR3 length equals 14 residues. Losses at the gene ends were 3 bases for V and 4 bases for J; bases not matched to a gene: 3. CDR1 SGHKS and CDR2 YYEKEE come from the germline V gene (reference sequence). The CDR3 nucleotides read TGTGCCAGCAGCTCGACAGGGGTTAATCAGCCCCAGCATTTT. It encodes CASSSTGVNQPQHF.

The V and J genes are TRBV13 and TRBJ1-6; 9 bases are shared with TRBD1. The CDR3 covers 14 residues. V dropped 5 bases and J dropped 9; count of bases not matched to a gene: 5. Germline V gene lookup returns CDR1 PRHDT and CDR2 FYEKMQ (reference sequence). This CDR3 reads CASSMGQGFSPLHF. The CDR3 DNA is TGTGCCAGCAGCATGGGACAGGGATTTTCACCCCTCCACTTT.

The V gene is TRBV5-6, the J gene TRBJ1-2, with TRBD1 matching over 7 bases. Germline assignment: CDR1 SGHDT and CDR2 YYEEEE. CDR3 size: 16 residues. Trimming at V came to 2 bases and at J to 0 bases, leaving 7 bases not matched to a gene. The CDR3 nucleotides are TGTGCCAGCAGCTTTGTCAGGGGGGATTCTAACTATGGCTACACCTTC. This sequence encodes CASSFVRGDSNYGYTF.

This clone was seen more than once but under ten times. This chain joins TRBV9 and TRBJ2-7; the match to TRBD2 covers 9 bases. CDR1 and CDR2 (germline): SGDLS, YYNGEE. The CDR3 covers 14 residues. The V segment lost 2 bases and the J segment 7 bases; nucleotides outside the gene matches: 7. CDR3 sequence: CASSVGLATGEQYF. The CDR3 region has the DNA TGTGCCAGCAGCGTGGGACTAGCCACGGGGGAGCAGTACTTC.

This rearrangement joins TRBV7-9 to TRBJ2-5; possibly TRBD2 for D (6 bases). This CDR3 has 13 residues. Trimming shortened V by 6 bases and J by 5 bases, and 13 bases separated the two germline ends. Germline CDR1 is SEHNR and CDR2 is FQNEAQ (reference sequence). CDR3 residues: CASRGGARETQYF. The CDR3 DNA sequence: TGTGCCAGCAGGGGAGGAGCCAGGGAGACCCAGTACTTC.

The J gene is TRBJ2-2, the V gene TRBV6-1; TRBD2 matches at 10 bases. V dropped 4 bases and J dropped 6; count of bases not matched to a gene: 8. The CDR3 spans 16 residues. In germline, CDR1 is MNHNS, CDR2 SASEGT. The CDR3 loop reads CASSGPAGGPPGELFF. In DNA form, the CDR3 reads TGTGCCAGCAGTGGACCAGCGGGAGGGCCTCCCGGGGAGCTGTTTTTT.

CDR3 sequence reads: CASSPSGQGAYGYTF. Written as DNA, the CDR3 is TGTGCCAGCAGCCCGTCAGGACAAGGGGCCTATGGCTACACCTTC. The genes are TRBV7-2 and TRBJ1-2; TRBD1 is a possible D gene (5 bases). Looked up from germline, CDR1 is SGHTA and CDR2 is FQGNSA. CDR3 size: 15 residues. V lost 5 bases and J 4 bases, leaving 17 bases between the germline ends.

The rearrangement links TRBV15 to TRBJ2-1, with 8 bases matching TRBD2. CDR1 and CDR2 from the germline V gene are LNHNV and YYDKDF (reference sequence). V trimming: 1 base; J trimming: 4 bases; junction bases outside the gene matches: 6. The CDR3 has 16 amino acids. CDR3 DNA sequence: TGTGCCACCAGCAGAGGGGGCGGGAGGCCGTACAATGAGCAGTTCTTC. As protein: CATSRGGGRPYNEQFF.

The chain couples TRBV5-1 to TRBJ2-1, with 7 nucleotides matching TRBD2. The CDR3 has 17 residues. Looked up from germline, CDR1 is SGHRS and CDR2 is YFSETQ. With V trimmed by 0 bases and J by 11 bases, 17 bases remained unmatched. The CDR3 DNA is TGCGCCAGCAGCTTGGCCGGGGGGTCTAGCGGCACAAGGAAGCAGTTCTTC. It translates to CASSLAGGSSGTRKQFF.

The V call is TRBV5-1, the J call TRBJ1-4; no clear D gene. The length of the CDR3 is 15 residues. CDR1 is SGHRS and CDR2 is YFSETQ in the germline V gene. Trimming removed 2 bases at V and 3 bases at J, with 11 bases between. The CDR3 DNA reads as TGCGCCAGCAGCTTCTTAGGAGGCGCTAATGAAAAACTGTTTTTT. This translates into CASSFLGGANEKLFF.

The J gene is TRBJ1-3, the V gene TRBV9; D possibly corresponds to TRBD1 (6 bases). The CDR3 totals 16 residues. V was trimmed by 3 bases and J by 3 bases, leaving 16 bases between them. Germline loops: CDR1 SGDLS, CDR2 YYNGEE. CDR3 sequence reads: CASSERSGAFGNTIYF. As DNA, the CDR3 is TGTGCCAGCAGCGAACGGTCAGGGGCTTTTGGAAACACCATATATTTT. The full variable domain, its missing parts supplied by reference TRBV9 and TRBJ1-3, is DSGVTQTPKHLITATGQRVTLRCSPRSGDLSVYWYQQSLDQGLQFLIQYYNGEERAKGNILERFSAQQFPDLHSELNLSSLELGDSALYFCASSERSGAFGNTIYFGEGSWLTVV.